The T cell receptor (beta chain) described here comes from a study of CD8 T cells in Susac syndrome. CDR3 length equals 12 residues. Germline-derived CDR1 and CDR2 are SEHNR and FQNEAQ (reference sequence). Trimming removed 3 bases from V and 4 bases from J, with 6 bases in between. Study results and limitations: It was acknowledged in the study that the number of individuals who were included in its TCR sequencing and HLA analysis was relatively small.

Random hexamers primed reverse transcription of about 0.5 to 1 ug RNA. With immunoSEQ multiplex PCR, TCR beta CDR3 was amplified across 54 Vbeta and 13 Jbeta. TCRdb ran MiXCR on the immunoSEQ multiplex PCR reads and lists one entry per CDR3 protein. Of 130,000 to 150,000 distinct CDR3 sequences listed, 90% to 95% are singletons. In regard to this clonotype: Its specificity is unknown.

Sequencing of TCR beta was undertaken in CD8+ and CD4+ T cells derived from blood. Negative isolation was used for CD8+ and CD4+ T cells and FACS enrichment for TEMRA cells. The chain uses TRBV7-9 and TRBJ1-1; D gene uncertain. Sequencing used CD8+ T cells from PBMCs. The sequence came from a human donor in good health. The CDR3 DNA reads TGTGCCAGCAGCTTGGGTGTCACTGAAGCTTTCTTT. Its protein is CASSLGVTEAFF.